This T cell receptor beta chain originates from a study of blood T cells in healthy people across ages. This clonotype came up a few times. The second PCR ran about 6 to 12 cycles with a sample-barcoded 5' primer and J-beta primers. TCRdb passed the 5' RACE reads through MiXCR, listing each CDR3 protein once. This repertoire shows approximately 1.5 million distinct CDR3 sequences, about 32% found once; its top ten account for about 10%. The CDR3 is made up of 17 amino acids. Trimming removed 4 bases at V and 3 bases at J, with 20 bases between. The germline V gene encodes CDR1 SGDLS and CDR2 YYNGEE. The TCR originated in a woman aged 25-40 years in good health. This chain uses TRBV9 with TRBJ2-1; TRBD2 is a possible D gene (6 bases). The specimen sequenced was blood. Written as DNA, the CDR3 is TGTGCCAGCAGCTCACGGGGGTTGGCAGACCTCTACAATGAGCAGTTCTTC. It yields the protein CASSSRGLADLYNEQFF.